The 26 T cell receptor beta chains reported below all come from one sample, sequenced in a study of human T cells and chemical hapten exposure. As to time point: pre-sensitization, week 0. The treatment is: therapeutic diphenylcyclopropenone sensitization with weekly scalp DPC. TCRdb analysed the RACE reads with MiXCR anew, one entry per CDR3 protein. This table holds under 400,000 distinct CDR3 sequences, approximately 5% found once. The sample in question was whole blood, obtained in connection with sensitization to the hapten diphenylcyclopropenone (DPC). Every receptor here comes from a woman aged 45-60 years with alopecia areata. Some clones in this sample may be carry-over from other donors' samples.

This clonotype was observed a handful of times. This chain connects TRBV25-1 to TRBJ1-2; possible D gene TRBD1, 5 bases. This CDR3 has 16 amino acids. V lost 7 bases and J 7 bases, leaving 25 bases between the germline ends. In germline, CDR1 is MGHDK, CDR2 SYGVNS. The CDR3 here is CASTPEDMDTSGGYTF. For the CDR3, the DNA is TGTGCCAGCACCCCAGAAGACATGGACACTTCTGGTGGCTACACCTTC.

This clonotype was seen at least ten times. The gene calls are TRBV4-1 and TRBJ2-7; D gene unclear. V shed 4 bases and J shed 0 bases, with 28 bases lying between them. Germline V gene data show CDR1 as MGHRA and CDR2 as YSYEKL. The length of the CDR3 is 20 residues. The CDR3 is CASSRVGARFLPTLSYEQYF. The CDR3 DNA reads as TGCGCCAGCAGCCGAGTCGGAGCCAGGTTTCTACCTACCCTCTCCTACGAGCAGTACTTC.

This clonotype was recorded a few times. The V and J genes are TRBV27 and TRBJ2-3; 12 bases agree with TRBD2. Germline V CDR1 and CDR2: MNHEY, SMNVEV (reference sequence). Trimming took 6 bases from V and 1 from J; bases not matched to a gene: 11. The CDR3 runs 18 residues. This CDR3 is CASSLRLAGAPGTDTQYF. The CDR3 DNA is TGTGCCAGCAGCCTTCGACTAGCGGGAGCCCCGGGCACAGATACGCAGTATTTT.

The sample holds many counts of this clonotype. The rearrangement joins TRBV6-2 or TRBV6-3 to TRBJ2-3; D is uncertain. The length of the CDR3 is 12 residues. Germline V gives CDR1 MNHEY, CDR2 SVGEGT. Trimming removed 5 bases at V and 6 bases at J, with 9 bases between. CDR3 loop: CASSLWVDTQYF. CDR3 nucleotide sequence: TGTGCCAGCAGTCTCTGGGTTGATACGCAGTATTTT.

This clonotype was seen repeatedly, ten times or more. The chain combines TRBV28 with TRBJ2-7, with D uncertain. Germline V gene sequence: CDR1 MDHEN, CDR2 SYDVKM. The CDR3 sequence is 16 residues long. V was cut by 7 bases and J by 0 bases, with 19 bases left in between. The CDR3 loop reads CASINTGLRPSYEQYF. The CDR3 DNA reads TGTGCCAGCATCAATACCGGGCTAAGGCCCTCCTACGAGCAGTACTTC.

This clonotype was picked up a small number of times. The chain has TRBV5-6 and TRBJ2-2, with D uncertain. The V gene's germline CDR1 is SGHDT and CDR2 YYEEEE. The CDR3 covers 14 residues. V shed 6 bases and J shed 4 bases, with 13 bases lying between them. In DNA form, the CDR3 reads TGTGCCAGCACCGTCCGGGCGTTCACCGGGGAGCTGTTTTTT. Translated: CASTVRAFTGELFF.

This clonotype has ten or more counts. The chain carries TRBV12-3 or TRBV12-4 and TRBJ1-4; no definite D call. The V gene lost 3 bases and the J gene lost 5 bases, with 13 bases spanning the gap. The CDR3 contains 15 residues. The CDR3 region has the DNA TGTGCCAGCAGTTTCGGATTGTTAGTAAATGAAAAACTGTTTTTT. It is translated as CASSFGLLVNEKLFF.

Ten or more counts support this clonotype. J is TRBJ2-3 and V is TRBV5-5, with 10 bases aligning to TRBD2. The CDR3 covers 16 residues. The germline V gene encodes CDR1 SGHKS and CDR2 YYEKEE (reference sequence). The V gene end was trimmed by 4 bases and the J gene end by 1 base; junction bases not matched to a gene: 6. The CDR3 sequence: CASSARTSGRTDTQYF. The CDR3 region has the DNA TGTGCCAGCAGCGCCCGGACTAGCGGCCGCACAGATACGCAGTATTTT.

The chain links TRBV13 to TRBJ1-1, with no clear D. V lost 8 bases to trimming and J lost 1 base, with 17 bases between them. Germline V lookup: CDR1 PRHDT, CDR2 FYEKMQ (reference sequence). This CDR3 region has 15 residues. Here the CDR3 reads CASRPFSEQNTEAFF. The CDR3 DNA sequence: TGTGCCAGCCGACCTTTTTCGGAGCAGAACACTGAAGCTTTCTTT.

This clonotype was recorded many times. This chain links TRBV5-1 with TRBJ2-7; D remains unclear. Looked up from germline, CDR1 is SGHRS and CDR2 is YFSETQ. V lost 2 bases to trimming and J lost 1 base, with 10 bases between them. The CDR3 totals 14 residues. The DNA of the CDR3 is TGCGCCAGCAGCTTACAACAGCCTTCCTACGAGCAGTACTTC. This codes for CASSLQQPSYEQYF.

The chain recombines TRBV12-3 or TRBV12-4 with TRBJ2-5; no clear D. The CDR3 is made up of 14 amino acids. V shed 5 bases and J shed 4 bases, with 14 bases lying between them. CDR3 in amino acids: CASSPQTWGETQYF. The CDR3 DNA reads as TGTGCCAGCAGTCCACAGACTTGGGGAGAGACCCAGTACTTC.

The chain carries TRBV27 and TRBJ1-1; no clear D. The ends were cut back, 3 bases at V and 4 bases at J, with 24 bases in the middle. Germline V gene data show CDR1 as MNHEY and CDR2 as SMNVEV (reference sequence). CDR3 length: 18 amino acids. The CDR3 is CASSFRGRASPLATEAFF. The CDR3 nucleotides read TGTGCCAGCAGTTTCCGCGGGAGAGCCAGCCCCCTGGCCACTGAAGCTTTCTTT.

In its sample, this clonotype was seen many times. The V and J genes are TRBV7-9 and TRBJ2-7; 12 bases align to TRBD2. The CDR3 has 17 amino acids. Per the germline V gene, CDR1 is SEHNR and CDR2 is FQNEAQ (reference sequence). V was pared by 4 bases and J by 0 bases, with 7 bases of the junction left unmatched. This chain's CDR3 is CASSSGLAGISSYEQYF. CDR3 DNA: TGTGCCAGCAGCTCGGGACTAGCGGGCATAAGCTCCTACGAGCAGTACTTC.

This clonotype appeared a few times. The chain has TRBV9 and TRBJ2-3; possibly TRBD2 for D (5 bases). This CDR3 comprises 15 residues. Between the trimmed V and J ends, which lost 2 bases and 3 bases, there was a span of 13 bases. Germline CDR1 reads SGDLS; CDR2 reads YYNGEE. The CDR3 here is CASSVQASPTDTQYF. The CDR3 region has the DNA TGTGCCAGCAGCGTCCAGGCTAGCCCGACAGATACGCAGTATTTT.

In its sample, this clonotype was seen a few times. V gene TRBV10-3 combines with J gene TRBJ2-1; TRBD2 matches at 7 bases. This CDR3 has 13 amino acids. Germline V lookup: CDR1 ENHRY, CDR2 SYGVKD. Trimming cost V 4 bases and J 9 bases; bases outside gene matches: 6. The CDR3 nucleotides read TGTGCCATCAGTGCTAGCGGTACAGCTGAGCAGTTCTTC. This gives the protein CAISASGTAEQFF.

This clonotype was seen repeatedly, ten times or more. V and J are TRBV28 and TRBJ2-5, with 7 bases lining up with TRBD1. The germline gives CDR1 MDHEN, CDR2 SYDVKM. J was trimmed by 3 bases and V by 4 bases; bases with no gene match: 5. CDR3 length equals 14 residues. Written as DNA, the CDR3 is TGTGCCAGCAGTTCAAACGACAGGGAAGAGACCCAGTACTTC. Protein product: CASSSNDREETQYF.

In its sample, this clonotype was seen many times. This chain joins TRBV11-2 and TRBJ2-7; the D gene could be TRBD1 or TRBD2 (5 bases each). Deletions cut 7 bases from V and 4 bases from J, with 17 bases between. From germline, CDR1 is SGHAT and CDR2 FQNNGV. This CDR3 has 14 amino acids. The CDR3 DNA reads TGTGCCAGCACCCCGCCAGGGACGGTGTACGAGCAGTACTTC. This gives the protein CASTPPGTVYEQYF.

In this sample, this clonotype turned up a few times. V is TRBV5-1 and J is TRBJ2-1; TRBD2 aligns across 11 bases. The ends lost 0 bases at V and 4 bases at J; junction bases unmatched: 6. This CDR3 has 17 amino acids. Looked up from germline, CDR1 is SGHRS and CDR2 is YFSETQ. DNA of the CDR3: TGCGCCAGCAGCTTGGGCTCTAGCGGGAGGATATACAATGAGCAGTTCTTC. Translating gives CASSLGSSGRIYNEQFF.

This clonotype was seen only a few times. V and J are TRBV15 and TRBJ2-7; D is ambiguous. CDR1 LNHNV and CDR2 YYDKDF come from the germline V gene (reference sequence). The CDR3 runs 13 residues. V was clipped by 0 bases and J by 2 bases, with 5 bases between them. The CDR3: CATSRERTYEQYF. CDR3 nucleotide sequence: TGTGCCACCAGCAGAGAGAGAACCTACGAGCAGTACTTC. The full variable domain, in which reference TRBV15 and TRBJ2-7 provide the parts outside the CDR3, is DAMVIQNPRYQVTQFGKPVTLSCSQTLNHNVMYWYQQKSSQAPKLLFHYYDKDFNNEADTPDNFQSRRPNTSFCFLDIRSPGLGDTAMYLCATSRERTYEQYFGPGTRLTVT.

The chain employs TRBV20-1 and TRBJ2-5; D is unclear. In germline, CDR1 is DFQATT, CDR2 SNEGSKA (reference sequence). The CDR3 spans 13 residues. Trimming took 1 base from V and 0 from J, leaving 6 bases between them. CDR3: CSARASYQETQYF. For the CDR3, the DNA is TGCAGTGCTAGAGCTTCGTACCAAGAGACCCAGTACTTC.

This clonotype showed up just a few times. DNA for the CDR3: TGTGCCAGCAGCCCCGGGGATGCTAATTCACCCCTCCACTTT. This encodes CASSPGDANSPLHF. The chain couples TRBV9 to TRBJ1-6; D is uncertain. Trimming stripped 4 bases from V and 6 bases from J, with 11 bases between. The CDR3 length is 14 residues. CDR1 is SGDLS and CDR2 is YYNGEE in the germline V gene.

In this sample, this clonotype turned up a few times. CDR3 in amino acids: CATSVFRAGNQPQHF. The CDR3 DNA reads as TGTGCCACCAGCGTATTCCGCGCAGGCAATCAGCCCCAGCATTTT. V usage is TRBV15 and J usage is TRBJ1-5; D not certain. The CDR3 covers 15 residues. V lost 5 bases to trimming and J lost 2 bases, with 13 bases between them. Germline V gives CDR1 LNHNV, CDR2 YYDKDF (reference sequence).

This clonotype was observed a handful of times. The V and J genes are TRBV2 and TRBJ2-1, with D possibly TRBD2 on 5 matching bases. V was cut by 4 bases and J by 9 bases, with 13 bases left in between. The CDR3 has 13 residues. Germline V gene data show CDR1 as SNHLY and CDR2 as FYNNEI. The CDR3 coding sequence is TGTGCCAGCAGTGTTCGGACTGGGAGTGAGCAGTTCTTC. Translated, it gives CASSVRTGSEQFF.

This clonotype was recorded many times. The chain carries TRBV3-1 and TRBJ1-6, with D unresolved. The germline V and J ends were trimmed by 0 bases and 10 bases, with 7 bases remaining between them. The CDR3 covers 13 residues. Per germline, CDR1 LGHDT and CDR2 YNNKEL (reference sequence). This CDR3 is CASSQDKGSPLHF. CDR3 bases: TGTGCCAGCAGCCAAGATAAAGGATCACCCCTCCACTTT.

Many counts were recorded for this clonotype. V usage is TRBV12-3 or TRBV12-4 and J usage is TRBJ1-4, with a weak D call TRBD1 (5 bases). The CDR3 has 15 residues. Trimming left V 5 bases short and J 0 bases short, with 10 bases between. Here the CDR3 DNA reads TGTGCCAGCAGTGACCGACAGACAACTAATGAAAAACTGTTTTTT. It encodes CASSDRQTTNEKLFF.

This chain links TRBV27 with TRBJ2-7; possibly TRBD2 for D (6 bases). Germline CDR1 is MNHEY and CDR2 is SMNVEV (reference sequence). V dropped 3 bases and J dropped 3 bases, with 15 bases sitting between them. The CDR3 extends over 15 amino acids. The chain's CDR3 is CASSLAPGLNYEQYF. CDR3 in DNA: TGTGCCAGCAGTTTGGCACCGGGACTCAACTACGAGCAGTACTTC.